The T cell receptor beta chain described here comes from a study of T cells after yellow fever vaccination. This clonotype has a count of ten or more. The junction does not match germline at one end; this may be a read error. A single record per CDR3 protein comes from TCRdb applying MiXCR to the 5' RACE reads. Among about 63,000 distinct CDR3 sequences, 7.4% were seen once, and the ten largest hold just over 35%. This CDR3 spans 11 amino acids. CDR1 and CDR2 from the germline V gene are SGHAT and FQNNGV. The chain has TRBV11-2 and TRBJ1-2; possible D gene TRBD1, 5 bases. The TCR was taken from a young man who received the YFV17D yellow fever vaccine. Sequences were derived from CD8+ T cells sorted from PBMCs, sampled 15 days after the yellow fever booster vaccination. The CDR3 nucleotides are TGTGCCAGCAGCAATCCTCAGGACATAGACTTC. Amino acid sequence: CASSNPQDIDF.